This T cell receptor beta chain derives from a study of tumor-infiltrating lymphocytes in oesophageal squamous cell carcinoma. TCRdb used MiXCR to reprocess the PCR reads, holding one entry per CDR3 protein. This repertoire shows approximately 18,000 distinct CDR3 sequences, approximately 46% found once; its top ten account for about 25%. A single count supports this clonotype. The sample consisted of esophageal tumor tissue. The source is a male donor with esophageal squamous cell carcinoma.

The CDR3 sequence: CASSDGGGEEAFF. The CDR3 DNA sequence: TGTGCCAGCAGTGATGGAGGGGGCGAAGAAGCTTTCTTT. This sequence joins TRBV6-4 and TRBJ1-1; 7 bases fit TRBD1. The CDR3 extends over 13 amino acids. Trimming took 3 bases from V and 8 from J; bases not matched to a gene: 6. In germline, CDR1 is MRHNA, CDR2 SNTAGT.